A selection of T cell receptor beta chains follows, all from one sample in a study of shared clonotypes between healthy human individuals. Clones were read by immunoSEQ multiplex PCR, and TCRdb kept only the in-frame ones, dropping some. Altogether roughly 640,000 clones are present, 74% being singletons, with the ten largest covering over 1.5%. Sample: memory CD4+ T cells sorted from blood. The receptors shown here come from a woman in her twenties or thirties in good health. Each CDR3 is given with its conserved first and last residue. Each record gives: D gene, V gene, J gene, CDR3 protein. D genes are given only for firm matches.

-	TRBV7-6	TRBJ2-7	CASSSQPLDEQYF
TRBD2	TRBV15	TRBJ2-1	CATSEYGGRIYNEQFF
-	TRBV28	TRBJ2-5	CASSLRWEETQYF
-	TRBV21-1	TRBJ2-7	CASSKGTLGGGQIEQYF
TRBD1	TRBV19	TRBJ2-7	CASSVTGGSYEQYF
TRBD1	TRBV27	TRBJ2-7	CASSYQGTGSYEQYF
TRBD2	TRBV5-5	TRBJ2-1	CASSLALAGAYNEQFF
TRBD2	TRBV28	TRBJ2-3	CASSSIAGGDTDTQYF
-	TRBV28	TRBJ2-7	CASSSPWGAHNEQYF
TRBD1	TRBV28	TRBJ1-2	CASSLYRGSMGGYTF
-	TRBV7-2	TRBJ2-1	CASSLAASSYNEQFF
TRBD1	TRBV19	TRBJ2-7	CASSIHRGPYEQYF
-	TRBV6-5	TRBJ1-4	CASSYSGEKLFF
-	TRBV27	TRBJ2-1	CASSLRVAVYNEQFF
-	TRBV28	TRBJ1-2	CASSSPNKNRDYTF
-	TRBV5-1	TRBJ1-3	CASSLGSGSGNTIYF
-	TRBV19	TRBJ2-3	CASSRWTADTQYF
TRBD2	TRBV11-2	TRBJ2-3	CASSPVGASGNEWNTQYF
TRBD2	TRBV18	TRBJ2-7	CASSSTSGAIGSYEQYF
-	TRBV28	TRBJ2-7	CASSSILNSYEQYF
-	TRBV11-2	TRBJ2-7	CASRDLSYEQYF
TRBD1	TRBV28	TRBJ1-2	CASSFGQGAHDGYTF
-	TRBV28	TRBJ2-2	CASTHGWNTGELFF
-	TRBV5-1	TRBJ1-1	CASSLGRLGEAFF
TRBD2	TRBV11-2	TRBJ2-7	CASSPPGGLFIEQYF
-	TRBV6-1	TRBJ1-5	CASSEPLRGQPQHF
-	TRBV30	TRBJ2-3	CAWSVWATTDTQYF
-	TRBV19	TRBJ1-1	CASSIQPGMNTEAFF
-	TRBV4-2	TRBJ2-5	CASSQEGKRGGGQETQYF
TRBD1	TRBV29-1	TRBJ1-2	CSVVKTGGGGYTF
TRBD1	TRBV5-4	TRBJ2-6	CASSPGQSVTGANVLTF
TRBD2	TRBV5-1	TRBJ2-3	CASSLDLASGVDTQYF
-	TRBV19	TRBJ1-4	CASTRSGNEKLFF
TRBD2	TRBV5-1	TRBJ2-1	CASSSQGPTSGEQFF
-	TRBV19	TRBJ2-7	CASSSGAHSYEQYF
-	TRBV4-1	TRBJ1-5	CASSQENGNQPQHF
-	TRBV28	TRBJ1-2	CASSSGFGYTF
-	TRBV5-1	TRBJ1-1	CASSLGGANTEAFF
-	TRBV28	TRBJ2-2	CASSYPRGRWTGELFF
-	TRBV27	TRBJ1-1	CASTRTANTEAFF
TRBD2	TRBV4-1	TRBJ2-3	CASSLLRTSGRAADTQYF
-	TRBV20-1	TRBJ1-1	CSACSDTEAFF
TRBD2	TRBV27	TRBJ2-1	CASSRGLAGVNEQFF
TRBD1	TRBV7-9	TRBJ1-2	CASSYPDRAYGYTF
-	TRBV5-4	TRBJ2-6	CASSLLSRGANVLTF
-	TRBV6-1	TRBJ2-3	CASKRRESADTQYF
TRBD2	TRBV2	TRBJ2-7	CASRGGLGSYEQYF
TRBD2	TRBV10-3	TRBJ2-1	CAIREQPSGYNEQFF
-	TRBV5-6	TRBJ1-4	CASSWSPGQVYEKLFF
-	TRBV7-8	TRBJ1-6	CASSSPDSGNNSPLHF
-	TRBV6-5	TRBJ1-4	CASRYGGQIGKLFF
-	TRBV7-9	TRBJ1-1	CASSVSNAFF
TRBD1	TRBV15	TRBJ1-1	CATSSTGETEAFF
TRBD2	TRBV28	TRBJ2-2	CASSLWASGYTGELFF
TRBD2	TRBV25-1	TRBJ2-3	CASSAGEGGTDTQYF
-	TRBV6-5	TRBJ1-2	CATKRVDYGYTF
TRBD1	TRBV5-1	TRBJ2-3	CASSRDRGYTDTQYF
-	TRBV14	TRBJ2-5	CASSQDLGRETQYF
-	TRBV29-1	TRBJ2-3	CSVEEGGGGDTQYF
-	TRBV9	TRBJ1-3	CASSPGNTIYF